Presented here are 29 T cell receptor beta chains from one specimen sequenced in a study of T cells in Graves' hyperthyroidism and ophthalmopathy. The investigators amplified TCR beta CDR3 regions from RNA transcripts. During a first-round RT-PCR of the TCR CDR3, the HTBI primer set was used. TCRdb reprocessed the multiplex PCR reads with MiXCR, giving one entry per CDR3 protein. The table shows fewer than 500,000 distinct CDR3 sequences, with roughly 13% occurring only once. Specimen: blood. Receptors originate from a man in his thirties or forties with Graves' hyperthyroidism that later progressed to Graves' ophthalmopathy.

This clonotype has ten or more counts. This sequence joins TRBV5-1 and TRBJ1-4; D remains ambiguous. The CDR3 length is 13 residues. Germline loops: CDR1 SGHRS, CDR2 YFSETQ. V lost 4 bases and J 3 bases, leaving 7 bases between the germline ends. CDR3 sequence: CASSRGPNEKLFF. DNA for the CDR3: TGCGCCAGCAGCCGCGGCCCTAATGAAAAACTGTTTTTT.

There are many counts of this clonotype. The gene calls are TRBV20-1 and TRBJ1-1; perhaps TRBD1 as D (5 bases). This CDR3 is 13 amino acids long. Germline V gene lookup returns CDR1 DFQATT and CDR2 SNEGSKA (reference sequence). The V gene lost 5 bases and the J gene lost 6 bases, with 16 bases spanning the gap. The CDR3 coding sequence is TGCAGTGCTGCCTCCGGGACTCAAGCTGAAGCTTTCTTT. Translated, it gives CSAASGTQAEAFF.

This clonotype was found a few times. The CDR3 protein is CATSGARGSTNEKLFF. CDR3 coding DNA: TGTGCCACCAGCGGCGCCCGGGGTTCAACTAATGAAAAACTGTTTTTT. The rearrangement joins TRBV15 to TRBJ1-4; D remains ambiguous. Trimming pared 5 bases from V and 0 bases from J, leaving 13 bases between. The CDR3 has 16 residues. The germline V gene encodes CDR1 LNHNV and CDR2 YYDKDF (reference sequence). The entire variable domain, with the rest obtained from reference TRBV15 and TRBJ1-4, is as follows: DAMVIQNPRYQVTQFGKPVTLSCSQTLNHNVMYWYQQKSSQAPKLLFHYYDKDFNNEADTPDNFQSRRPNTSFCFLDIRSPGLGDTAMYLCATSGARGSTNEKLFFGSGTQLSVL.

This clonotype was counted at least ten times. V gene TRBV28 combines with J gene TRBJ2-1, with 9 nucleotides matching TRBD2. This CDR3 spans 15 amino acids. Per the germline V gene, CDR1 is MDHEN and CDR2 is SYDVKM. The J segment lost 4 bases and the V segment lost 6 bases, leaving 7 bases of the junction unmatched. For the CDR3, the DNA is TGTGCCAGCAGCGGGGGCGGGGGGGCTTACAATGAGCAGTTCTTC. Its translation: CASSGGGGAYNEQFF.

This clonotype occurred many times. The chain has TRBV3-1 and TRBJ2-7; D is possibly TRBD1 (5 bases). Germline V gene lookup returns CDR1 LGHDT and CDR2 YNNKEL (reference sequence). The CDR3 loop spans 13 amino acids. V gave up 2 bases and J gave up 5 bases, with 10 bases separating them. CDR3 sequence reads: CASSQKGVHEQYF. The CDR3 nucleotides read TGTGCCAGCAGCCAAAAAGGGGTCCACGAGCAGTACTTC.

The gene calls are TRBV5-6 and TRBJ1-5; D gene uncertain. V lost 0 bases, J lost 2 bases, and 9 bases lay in between. Germline V gene lookup returns CDR1 SGHDT and CDR2 YYEEEE. There are 15 residues in the CDR3. The CDR3 loop is CASSLGTAGNQPQHF. CDR3 sequence (DNA): TGTGCCAGCAGCTTGGGTACGGCAGGCAATCAGCCCCAGCATTTT.

This clonotype was found a few times. This chain connects TRBV6-2 or TRBV6-3 to TRBJ2-3; 7 bases agree with TRBD1. The CDR3 covers 14 residues. Per the germline V gene, CDR1 is MNHEY and CDR2 is SVGEGT. After removal of 5 bases from V and 4 bases from J, the junction contained 6 bases not matched to a gene. CDR3 DNA: TGTGCCAGCAGTGTTCGTCAGGGGGCAGATACGCAGTATTTT. This gives the protein CASSVRQGADTQYF.

As concerns this clonotype: A single base separates this from a much larger clone, so it may be a read error. The chain employs TRBV27 and TRBJ1-2; D remains ambiguous. This CDR3 spans 16 amino acids. Germline values: CDR1 MNHEY, CDR2 SMNVEV (reference sequence). Trimming took 5 bases from V and 0 from J, leaving 16 bases between them. CDR3 coding DNA: TGTGCCAGCAGTCCTAGTTTGGGGAAAGCTAACTATGGCTACACCTTC. It codes for CASSPSLGKANYGYTF.

Concerning this clonotype: This clone may be a read error of a much larger clone one base away. The V and J genes are TRBV12-3 or TRBV12-4 and TRBJ2-7; D remains unclear. The CDR3 has 11 amino acids. With 6 bases removed from V and 7 bases from J, the gap between germline ends came to 10 bases. The CDR3: CASSPDGEQYF. CDR3 sequence (DNA): TGTGCCAGCAGCCCTGACGGGGAGCAGTACTTC.

This clonotype was seen a handful of times. V usage is TRBV27 and J usage is TRBJ1-1, with D tentatively TRBD1 (5 bases). V lost 10 bases to trimming and J lost 4 bases, with 13 bases between them. This CDR3 comprises 12 residues. Germline V lookup: CDR1 MNHEY, CDR2 SMNVEV (reference sequence). In nucleotides, the CDR3 is TGTGCCACCGGGGGGTTAGGCACTGAAGCTTTCTTT. This gives the protein CATGGLGTEAFF.

V usage is TRBV10-2 and J usage is TRBJ2-5, with TRBD2 as a possible D gene (5 bases). V was shortened by 2 bases and J by 9 bases, with 7 bases between the two germline ends. Germline CDR1 is WSHSY and CDR2 is SAAADI. The CDR3 length is 11 residues. The CDR3 here is CASSEAGAQYF. CDR3 DNA: TGCGCCAGCAGTGAGGCCGGGGCCCAGTACTTC.

The chain couples TRBV6-7 to TRBJ1-6; 8 bases fit TRBD1. TRBV6-7 qualifies as an ORF whose function is uncertain. V lost 0 bases, J lost 13 bases, and 17 bases stayed unmatched. The CDR3 is 18 residues long. CDR3 DNA: TGTGCCAGCAGTTACTCGGGACTGTACGGGACAGGAGGTTGGCCCCTCCACTTT. Protein: CASSYSGLYGTGGWPLHF.

This clonotype has ten or more counts. V and J are TRBV28 and TRBJ1-6, with a tentative D call TRBD1 (5 bases). This CDR3 region has 12 residues. V was trimmed by 7 bases and J by 7 bases, leaving 8 bases between them. The germline CDR1 and CDR2 sequences are MDHEN and SYDVKM. The CDR3 DNA sequence: TGTGCCAGCACCGGGGGGAATTCACCCCTCCACTTT. It is translated as CASTGGNSPLHF. Full variable domain (missing parts from reference TRBV28 and TRBJ1-6): DVKVTQSSRYLVKRTGEKVFLECVQDMDHENMFWYRQDPGLGLRLIYFSYDVKMKEKGDIPEGYSVSREKKERFSLILESASTNQTSMYLCASTGGNSPLHFGNGTRLTVT.

This clonotype was counted only a few times. This sequence joins TRBV5-1 and TRBJ2-1; TRBD1 agrees at 10 bases. V gave up 4 bases and J gave up 3 bases; unmatched junction bases: 4. This CDR3 contains 15 residues. CDR1 is SGHRS and CDR2 is YFSETQ in the germline V gene. CDR3: CASSPTGGDYNEQFF. The CDR3 nucleotides are TGCGCCAGCAGCCCGACAGGGGGCGACTACAATGAGCAGTTCTTC.

This clonotype showed up many times. The J gene is TRBJ2-1, the V gene TRBV2; weak D call: TRBD1 (6 bases). The V gene's germline CDR1 is SNHLY and CDR2 FYNNEI. Deletions cut 5 bases from V and 4 bases from J, with 18 bases between. CDR3 size: 16 residues. CDR3 amino acids: CASSRNRDTRYNEQFF. The CDR3 DNA reads TGTGCCAGCAGTCGAAACCGGGACACCAGATACAATGAGCAGTTCTTC.

This clonotype was seen more than once but under ten times. This chain joins TRBV5-6 and TRBJ2-7; D possibly corresponds to TRBD2 (7 bases). CDR1 is SGHDT, CDR2 YYEEEE, per germline. The CDR3 totals 14 residues. The V end was cut by 4 bases, the J end by 2 bases, with 13 bases between. CDR3 residues: CASSRLGGAYEQYF. In DNA, the CDR3 is TGTGCCAGCAGCCGGTTAGGGGGGGCCTACGAGCAGTACTTC. Combining the CDR3 with reference TRBV5-6 and TRBJ2-7 gives the whole variable domain DAGVTQSPTHLIKTRGQQVTLRCSPKSGHDTVSWYQQALGQGPQFIFQYYEEEERQRGNFPDRFSGHQFPNYSSELNVNALLLGDSALYLCASSRLGGAYEQYFGPGTRLTVT.

In this sample, this clonotype turned up a few times. The chain has TRBV5-1 and TRBJ1-2; 8 bases are a match to TRBD1. The CDR3 has 15 amino acids. Per the germline V gene, CDR1 is SGHRS and CDR2 is YFSETQ. The J segment lost 8 bases and the V segment lost 4 bases, leaving 13 bases of the junction unmatched. The CDR3 loop is CASSPPGQGLGGYTF. The CDR3 DNA follows: TGCGCCAGCAGCCCCCCCGGACAGGGCCTCGGCGGCTACACCTTC.

This clonotype has a count of ten or more. The V gene is TRBV2, the J gene TRBJ2-3; D possibly corresponds to TRBD2 (5 bases). CDR3 size: 16 residues. Germline V gene lookup returns CDR1 SNHLY and CDR2 FYNNEI. V lost 4 bases, J lost 4 bases, and 18 bases lay in between. CDR3 sequence reads: CASSARRVQPSDTQYF. The CDR3 region has the DNA TGTGCCAGCAGTGCCCGGCGGGTTCAGCCATCAGATACGCAGTATTTT.

The chain carries TRBV18 and TRBJ2-7; D is undetermined. The germline V gene encodes CDR1 KGHSH and CDR2 LQKENI. The CDR3 is 13 residues long. V lost 5 bases and J lost 1, with 9 bases in between. The CDR3 sequence: CASSGSSSYEQYF. The CDR3 DNA reads TGTGCCAGCTCAGGTAGCAGTTCCTACGAGCAGTACTTC.

This clonotype was counted at least ten times. This sequence joins TRBV6-1 and TRBJ1-2; 9 bases match TRBD1. Germline trimming cut 0 bases from V and 7 bases from J; bases unmatched to any gene: 6. Germline CDR1 and CDR2: MNHNS and SASEGT. The CDR3 runs to 15 residues. The DNA for the CDR3 is TGTGCCAGCAGTGAAGCCACAGGGGGCTGGAGTGGCTACACCTTC. This translates into CASSEATGGWSGYTF.

This clonotype was recorded a few times. V is TRBV2 and J is TRBJ1-5; tentatively, D is TRBD1 (6 bases). Per the germline V gene, CDR1 is SNHLY and CDR2 is FYNNEI. V was shortened by 6 bases and J by 0 bases, with 18 bases between the two germline ends. The CDR3 totals 17 residues. This CDR3 is CASRLRVGGYSNQPQHF. CDR3 DNA sequence: TGTGCCAGCAGATTGCGGGTAGGGGGTTATAGCAATCAGCCCCAGCATTTT.

This clonotype was seen many times. The chain links TRBV6-1 to TRBJ1-2, with D tentatively TRBD1 (5 bases). CDR1 and CDR2 (germline): MNHNS, SASEGT. V was cut by 5 bases and J by 3 bases, with 7 bases left in between. There are 12 residues in the CDR3. DNA for the CDR3: TGTGCCAGCAGTAACAGGCACTATGGCTACACCTTC. Translating it yields CASSNRHYGYTF.

This clonotype was observed at least ten times. As DNA, the CDR3 is TGTGCCAGCAGTTTACCTTCGAACACAGATACGCAGTATTTT. Translating gives CASSLPSNTDTQYF. The chain recombines TRBV12-3 or TRBV12-4 with TRBJ2-3; D not certain. CDR3 length: 14 residues. Trimming removed 2 bases at V and 2 bases at J, with 8 bases between.

Many counts were recorded for this clonotype. CDR3 bases: TGTGCCAGCAGCGTATCTAGCGGGGGCTACGAGCAGTACTTC. The encoded protein is CASSVSSGGYEQYF. V usage is TRBV9 and J usage is TRBJ2-7; 10 bases are a match to TRBD2. This CDR3 has 14 residues. CDR1 is SGDLS, CDR2 YYNGEE, per germline. The J segment lost 3 bases and the V segment lost 1 base, leaving 1 base of the junction unmatched.

The table lists this clonotype with many counts. The genes are TRBV5-1 and TRBJ2-1; the D gene is possibly TRBD1 (6 bases). The CDR3 is 14 amino acids. The germline V gene has CDR1 SGHRS and CDR2 YFSETQ. Trimming cost V 5 bases and J 6 bases, with 15 bases left between them. The chain's CDR3 is CASSRQGSGNEQFF. CDR3 DNA: TGCGCCAGCAGTAGGCAGGGGAGTGGCAATGAGCAGTTCTTC.

This clonotype has more than one count but fewer than ten. This chain joins TRBV7-6 and TRBJ1-6; D gene uncertain. This CDR3 comprises 16 residues. Germline values: CDR1 SGHVS, CDR2 FNYEAQ. V lost 4 bases to trimming and J lost 6 bases, with 16 bases between them. As DNA, the CDR3 is TGTGCCAGCAGCTCCAGGACGACGGATTTTAATTCACCCCTCCACTTT. It is translated as CASSSRTTDFNSPLHF.

This clonotype appeared many times. The rearrangement joins TRBV6-1 to TRBJ2-5; no clear D gene. The CDR3 length is 13 residues. V lost 7 bases and J lost 2, with 11 bases in between. The germline gives CDR1 MNHNS, CDR2 SASEGT. The CDR3: CASKLQNQETQYF. The CDR3 DNA sequence: TGTGCCAGCAAACTCCAAAATCAAGAGACCCAGTACTTC.

The rearrangement uses TRBV14 and TRBJ1-3, with D maybe TRBD1 (5 bases). The CDR3 is made up of 16 amino acids. Germline V gives CDR1 SGHDN, CDR2 FVKESK. Trimming took 0 bases from V and 2 from J, leaving 11 bases between them. CDR3 sequence (DNA): TGTGCCAGCAGCCAAGATTGGGGGGAAACTGGAAACACCATATATTTT. As protein: CASSQDWGETGNTIYF.

This clonotype was observed a few times. This chain uses TRBV7-8 with TRBJ1-5; D is ambiguous. In germline, CDR1 is SGHVS, CDR2 FQNEAQ. CDR3 length equals 16 residues. Trimming left V 5 bases short and J 0 bases short, with 14 bases between. This CDR3 is CASSPEQYYSNQPQHF. The CDR3 DNA sequence: TGTGCCAGCAGCCCCGAGCAGTATTATAGCAATCAGCCCCAGCATTTT.